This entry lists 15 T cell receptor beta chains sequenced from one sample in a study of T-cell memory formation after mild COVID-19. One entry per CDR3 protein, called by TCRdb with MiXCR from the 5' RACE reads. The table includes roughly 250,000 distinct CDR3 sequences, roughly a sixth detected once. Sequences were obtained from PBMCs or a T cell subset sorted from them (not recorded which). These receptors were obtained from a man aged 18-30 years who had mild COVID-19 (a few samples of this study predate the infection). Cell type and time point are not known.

The CDR3 coding sequence is TGCGCCAGCAGCCAAGGGGGACTCCAAGAGACCCAGTACTTC. Amino acid sequence: CASSQGGLQETQYF. The chain links TRBV4-1 to TRBJ2-5; TRBD2 is a possible D gene (6 bases). Trimming left V 1 base short and J 1 base short, with 7 bases between. CDR3 length: 14 residues. Germline CDR1 MGHRA, CDR2 YSYEKL.

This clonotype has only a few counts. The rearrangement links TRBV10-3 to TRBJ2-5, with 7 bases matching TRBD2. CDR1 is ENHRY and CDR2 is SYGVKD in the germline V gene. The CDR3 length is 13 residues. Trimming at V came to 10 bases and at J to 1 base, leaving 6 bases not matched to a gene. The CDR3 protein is CATGTTSQETQYF. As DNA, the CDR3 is TGTGCCACCGGGACTACCTCCCAAGAGACCCAGTACTTC.

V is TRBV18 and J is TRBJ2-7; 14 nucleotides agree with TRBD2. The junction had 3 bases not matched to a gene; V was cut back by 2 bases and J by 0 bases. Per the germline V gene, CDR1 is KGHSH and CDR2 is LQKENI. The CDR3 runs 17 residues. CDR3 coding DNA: TGTGCCAGCTCACCAGGGACTAGCGGGGGACTCTCCTACGAGCAGTACTTC. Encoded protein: CASSPGTSGGLSYEQYF.

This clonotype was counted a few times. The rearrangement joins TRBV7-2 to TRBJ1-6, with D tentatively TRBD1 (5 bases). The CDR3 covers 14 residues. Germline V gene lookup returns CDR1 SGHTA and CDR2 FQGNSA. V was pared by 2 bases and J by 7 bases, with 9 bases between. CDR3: CASSLTGPNSPLHF. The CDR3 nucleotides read TGTGCCAGCAGCTTAACAGGCCCGAATTCACCCCTCCACTTT.

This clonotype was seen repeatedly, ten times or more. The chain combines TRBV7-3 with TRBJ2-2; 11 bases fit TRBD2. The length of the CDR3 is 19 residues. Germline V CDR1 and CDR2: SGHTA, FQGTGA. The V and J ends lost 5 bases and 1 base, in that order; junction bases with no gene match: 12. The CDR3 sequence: CASSPYYLAGGMNTGELFF. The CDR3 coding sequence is TGTGCCAGCAGCCCCTACTATTTAGCGGGGGGGATGAACACCGGGGAGCTGTTTTTT.

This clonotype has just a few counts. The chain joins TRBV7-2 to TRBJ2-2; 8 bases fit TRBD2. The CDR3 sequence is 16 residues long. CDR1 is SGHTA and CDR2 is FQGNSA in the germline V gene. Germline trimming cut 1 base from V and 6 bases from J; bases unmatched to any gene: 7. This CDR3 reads CASSLVGSTSAGELFF. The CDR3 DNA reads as TGTGCCAGCAGCTTAGTTGGTTCGACTAGCGCCGGGGAGCTGTTTTTT.

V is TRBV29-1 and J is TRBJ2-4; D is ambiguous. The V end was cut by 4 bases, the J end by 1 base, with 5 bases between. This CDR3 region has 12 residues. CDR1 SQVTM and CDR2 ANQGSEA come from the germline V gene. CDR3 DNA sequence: TGCAGCGTTGGAATTGCCAAAAACATTCAGTACTTC. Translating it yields CSVGIAKNIQYF.

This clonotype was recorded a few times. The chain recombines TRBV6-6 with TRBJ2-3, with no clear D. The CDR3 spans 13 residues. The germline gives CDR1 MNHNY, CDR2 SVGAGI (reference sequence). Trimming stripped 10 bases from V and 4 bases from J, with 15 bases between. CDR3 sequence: CATGARWSDTQYF. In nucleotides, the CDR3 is TGTGCCACTGGTGCTAGGTGGTCAGATACGCAGTATTTT.

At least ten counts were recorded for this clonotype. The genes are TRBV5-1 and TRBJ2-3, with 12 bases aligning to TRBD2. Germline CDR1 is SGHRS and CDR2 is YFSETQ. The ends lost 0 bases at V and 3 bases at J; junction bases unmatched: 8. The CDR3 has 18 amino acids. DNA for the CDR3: TGCGCCAGCAGCTTGGGTCCTAGCGGGGGGGCAGGGACAGATACGCAGTATTTT. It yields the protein CASSLGPSGGAGTDTQYF.

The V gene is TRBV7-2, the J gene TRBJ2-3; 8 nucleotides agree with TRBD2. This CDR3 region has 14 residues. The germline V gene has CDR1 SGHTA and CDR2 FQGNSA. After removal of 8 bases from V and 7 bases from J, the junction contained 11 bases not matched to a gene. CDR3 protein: CASGVGGAVNTQYF. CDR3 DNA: TGTGCCAGCGGGGTCGGGGGGGCCGTAAATACGCAGTATTTT.

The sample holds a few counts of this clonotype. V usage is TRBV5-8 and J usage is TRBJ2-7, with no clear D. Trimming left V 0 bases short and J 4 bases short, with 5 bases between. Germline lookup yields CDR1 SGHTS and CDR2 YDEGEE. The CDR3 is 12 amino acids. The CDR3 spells CASSLEYYEQYF. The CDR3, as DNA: TGTGCCAGCAGCTTGGAGTATTACGAGCAGTACTTC.

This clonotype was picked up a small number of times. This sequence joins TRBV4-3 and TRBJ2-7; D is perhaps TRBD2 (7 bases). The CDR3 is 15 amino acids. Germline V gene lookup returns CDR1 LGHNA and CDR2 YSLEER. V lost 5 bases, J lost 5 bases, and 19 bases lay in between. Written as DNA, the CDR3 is TGCGCCAGCAGCTCCCGATCGGGGGGCCTCAACGAGCAGTACTTC. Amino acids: CASSSRSGGLNEQYF.

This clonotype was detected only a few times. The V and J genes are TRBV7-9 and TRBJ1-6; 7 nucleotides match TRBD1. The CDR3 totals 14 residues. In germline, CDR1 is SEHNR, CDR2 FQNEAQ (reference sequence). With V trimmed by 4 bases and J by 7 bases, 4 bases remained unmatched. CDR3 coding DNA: TGTGCCAGCAGCTCCGGACAGGCGAATTCACCCCTCCACTTT. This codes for CASSSGQANSPLHF.

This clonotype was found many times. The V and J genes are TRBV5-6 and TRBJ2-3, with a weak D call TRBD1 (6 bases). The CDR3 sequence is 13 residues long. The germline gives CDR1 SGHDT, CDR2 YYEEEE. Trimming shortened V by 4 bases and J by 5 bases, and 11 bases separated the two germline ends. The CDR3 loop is CASSDTGRDTQYF. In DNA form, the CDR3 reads TGTGCCAGCAGCGACACAGGGAGAGATACGCAGTATTTT.

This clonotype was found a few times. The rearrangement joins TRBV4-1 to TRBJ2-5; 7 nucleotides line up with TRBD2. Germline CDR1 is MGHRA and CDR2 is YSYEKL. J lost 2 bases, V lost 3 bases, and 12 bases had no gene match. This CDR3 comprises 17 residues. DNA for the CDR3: TGCGCCAGCAGCCACAAGATTGTGGGACTAATACAAGAGACCCAGTACTTC. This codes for CASSHKIVGLIQETQYF.